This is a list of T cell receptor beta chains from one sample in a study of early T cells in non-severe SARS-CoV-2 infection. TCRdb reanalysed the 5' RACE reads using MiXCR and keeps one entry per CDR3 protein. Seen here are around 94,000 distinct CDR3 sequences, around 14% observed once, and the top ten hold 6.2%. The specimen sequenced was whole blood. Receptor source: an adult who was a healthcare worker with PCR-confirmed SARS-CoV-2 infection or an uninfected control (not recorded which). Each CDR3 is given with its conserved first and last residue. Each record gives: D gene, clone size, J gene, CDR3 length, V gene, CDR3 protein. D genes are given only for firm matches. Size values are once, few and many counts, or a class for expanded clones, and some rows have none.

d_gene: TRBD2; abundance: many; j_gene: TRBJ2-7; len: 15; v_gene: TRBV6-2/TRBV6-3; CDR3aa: CASSLAGRGVYEQYF
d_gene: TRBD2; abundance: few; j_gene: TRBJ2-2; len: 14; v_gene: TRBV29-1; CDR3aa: CSARTSGDTGELFF
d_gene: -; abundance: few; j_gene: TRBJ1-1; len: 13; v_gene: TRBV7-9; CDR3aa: CASSPPGGTEAFF
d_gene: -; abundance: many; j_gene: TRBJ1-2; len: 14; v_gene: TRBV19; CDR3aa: CASRAPRGNYGYTF
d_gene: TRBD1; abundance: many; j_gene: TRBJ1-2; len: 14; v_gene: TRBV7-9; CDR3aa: CASTLGQGSYGYTF
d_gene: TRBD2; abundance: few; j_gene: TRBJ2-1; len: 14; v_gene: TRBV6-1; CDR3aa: CASTTSGTYNEQFF
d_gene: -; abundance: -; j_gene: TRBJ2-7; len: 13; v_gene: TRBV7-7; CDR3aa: CASSPGQGDEQYF
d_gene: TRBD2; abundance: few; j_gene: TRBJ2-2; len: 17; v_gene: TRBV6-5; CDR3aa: CASSTPGGAGNTGELFF
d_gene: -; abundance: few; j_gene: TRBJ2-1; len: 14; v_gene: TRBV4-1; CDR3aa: CASSQPPNSRGQFF
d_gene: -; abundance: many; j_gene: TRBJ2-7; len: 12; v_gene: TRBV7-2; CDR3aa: CASSSSRDQRYF
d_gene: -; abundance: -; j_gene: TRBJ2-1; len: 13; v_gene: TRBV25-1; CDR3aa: CASSLSRRNEQFF
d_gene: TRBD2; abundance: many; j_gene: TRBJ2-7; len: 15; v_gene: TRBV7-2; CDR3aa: CASSLASGGSYEQYF
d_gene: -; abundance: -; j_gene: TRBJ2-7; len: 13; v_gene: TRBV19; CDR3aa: CASSVDKAYEQYF
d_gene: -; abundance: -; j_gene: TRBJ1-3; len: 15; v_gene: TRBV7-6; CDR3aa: CASSLQPGNGNTIYF
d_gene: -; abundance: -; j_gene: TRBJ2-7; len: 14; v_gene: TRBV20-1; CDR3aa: CSATPLLGGYEQYF
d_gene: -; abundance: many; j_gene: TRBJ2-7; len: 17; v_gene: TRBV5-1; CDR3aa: CASSPGAPGRAPYEQYF
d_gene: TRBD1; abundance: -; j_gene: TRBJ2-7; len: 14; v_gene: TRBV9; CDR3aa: CASSVGGQGYEQYF
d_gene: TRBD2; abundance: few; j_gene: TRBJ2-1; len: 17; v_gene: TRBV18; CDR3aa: CASSPPVTSGRRDEQFF
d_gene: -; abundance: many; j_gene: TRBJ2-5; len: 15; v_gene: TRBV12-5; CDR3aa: CASGYHRNLQETQYF
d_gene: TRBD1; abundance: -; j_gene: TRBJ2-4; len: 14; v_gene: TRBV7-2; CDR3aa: CASSLARTGRIQYF
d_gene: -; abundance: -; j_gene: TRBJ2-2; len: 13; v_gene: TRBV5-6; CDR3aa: CASSLWSTGELFF
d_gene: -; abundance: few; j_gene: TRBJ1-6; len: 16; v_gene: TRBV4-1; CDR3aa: CASSQDQDSYNSPLHF
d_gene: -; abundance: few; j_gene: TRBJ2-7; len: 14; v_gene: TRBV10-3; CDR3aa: CAISGNGGSYEQYF
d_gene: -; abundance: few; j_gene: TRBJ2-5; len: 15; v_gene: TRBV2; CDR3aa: CASKEVPSRQETQYF
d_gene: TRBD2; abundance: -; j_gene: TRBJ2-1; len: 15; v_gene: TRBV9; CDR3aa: CASSPVIAGHWEQFF
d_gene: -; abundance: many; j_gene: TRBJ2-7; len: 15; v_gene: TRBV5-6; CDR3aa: CASSPGTLPYYEQYF
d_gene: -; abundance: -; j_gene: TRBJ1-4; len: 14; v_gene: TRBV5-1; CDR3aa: CASSPGWTNEKLFF
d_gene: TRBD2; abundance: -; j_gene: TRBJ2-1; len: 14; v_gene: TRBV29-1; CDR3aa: CSVARGRASDEQFF
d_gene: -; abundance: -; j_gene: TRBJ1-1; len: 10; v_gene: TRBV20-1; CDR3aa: CSARFPEAFF
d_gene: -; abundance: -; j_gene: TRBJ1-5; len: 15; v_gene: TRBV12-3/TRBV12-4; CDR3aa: CASSLAGYSNQPQHF
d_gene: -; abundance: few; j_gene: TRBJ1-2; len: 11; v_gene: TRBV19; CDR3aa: CASLWGYGYTF
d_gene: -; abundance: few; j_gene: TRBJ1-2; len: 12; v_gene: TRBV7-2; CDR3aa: CASSLEGIGYTF
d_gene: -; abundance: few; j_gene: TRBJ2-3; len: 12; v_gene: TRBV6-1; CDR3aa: CASSRENPAQYF
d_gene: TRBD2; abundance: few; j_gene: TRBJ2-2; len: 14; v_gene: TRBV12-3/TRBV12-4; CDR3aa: CASTQTGRKGELFF
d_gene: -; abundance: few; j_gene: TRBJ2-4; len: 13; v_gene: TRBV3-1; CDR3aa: CASSRRQDGIQYF
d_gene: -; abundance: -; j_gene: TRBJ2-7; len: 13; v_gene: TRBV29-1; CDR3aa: CSVVKVGNYEQYF
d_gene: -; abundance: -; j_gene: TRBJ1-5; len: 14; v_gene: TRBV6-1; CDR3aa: CASSEVGAGQPQHF
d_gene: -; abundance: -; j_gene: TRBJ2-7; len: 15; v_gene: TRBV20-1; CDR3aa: CSASPVADPLYEQYF
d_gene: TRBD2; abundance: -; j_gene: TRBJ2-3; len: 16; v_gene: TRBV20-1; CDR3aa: CSAPTPLAGHTDTQYF
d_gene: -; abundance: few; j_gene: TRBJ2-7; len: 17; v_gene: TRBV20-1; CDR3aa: CSASTSSTTLSSYEQYF
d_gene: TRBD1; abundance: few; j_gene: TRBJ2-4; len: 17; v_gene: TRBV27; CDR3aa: CASSLSGTGLTKNIQYF
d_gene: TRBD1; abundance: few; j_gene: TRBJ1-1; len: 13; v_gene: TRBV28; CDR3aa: CASSSGTETEAFF
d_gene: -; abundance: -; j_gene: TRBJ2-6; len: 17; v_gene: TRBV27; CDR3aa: CASSSDTSSSGANVLTF
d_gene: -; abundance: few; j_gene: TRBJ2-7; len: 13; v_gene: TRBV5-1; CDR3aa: CASRTGQAYEQYF
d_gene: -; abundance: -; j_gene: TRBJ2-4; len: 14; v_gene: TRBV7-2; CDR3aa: CASSSLRDKNIQYF
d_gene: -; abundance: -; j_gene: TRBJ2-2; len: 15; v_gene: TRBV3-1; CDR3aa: CASSRGTYNTGELFF
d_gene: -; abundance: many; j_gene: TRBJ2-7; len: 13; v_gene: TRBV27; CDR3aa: CASSLKDTYEQYF
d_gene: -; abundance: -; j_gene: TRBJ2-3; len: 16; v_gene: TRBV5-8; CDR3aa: CASSGAGGITTDTQYF
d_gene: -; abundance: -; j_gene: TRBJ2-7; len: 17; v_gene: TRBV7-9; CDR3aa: CASSLLPFGGTSYEQYF
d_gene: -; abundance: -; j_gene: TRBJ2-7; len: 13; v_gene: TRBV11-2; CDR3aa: CASSPNSDHEQYF
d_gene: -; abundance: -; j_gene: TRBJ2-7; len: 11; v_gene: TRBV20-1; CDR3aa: CSTGPVYEQYF
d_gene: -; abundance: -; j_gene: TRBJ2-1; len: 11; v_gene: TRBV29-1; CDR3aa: CSVEAQGEQFF
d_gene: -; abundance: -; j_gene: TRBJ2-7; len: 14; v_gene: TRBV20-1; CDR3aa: CSAPRGGARPEQYF